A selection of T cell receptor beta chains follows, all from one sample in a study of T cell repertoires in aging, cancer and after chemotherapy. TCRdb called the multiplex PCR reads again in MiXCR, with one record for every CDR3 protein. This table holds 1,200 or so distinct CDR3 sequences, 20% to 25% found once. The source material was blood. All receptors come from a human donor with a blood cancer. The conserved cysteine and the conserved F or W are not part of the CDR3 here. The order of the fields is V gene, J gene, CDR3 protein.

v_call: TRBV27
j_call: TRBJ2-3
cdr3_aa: ASSLVGTSTDTQY

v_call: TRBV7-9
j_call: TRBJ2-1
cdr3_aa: ASSYPLRRVPGGYNEQF

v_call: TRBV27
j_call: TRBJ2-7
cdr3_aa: ASSFGQGSYEQY

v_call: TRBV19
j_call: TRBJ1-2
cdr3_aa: ASSIQGTIYGYT

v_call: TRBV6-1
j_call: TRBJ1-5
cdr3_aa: ASSDRPFRGRIWSNQPQH

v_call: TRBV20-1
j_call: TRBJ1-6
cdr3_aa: SARVVQGGSPLH

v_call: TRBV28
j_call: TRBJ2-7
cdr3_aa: ASSSVVYEQY

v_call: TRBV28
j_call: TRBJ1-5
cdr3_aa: ARDSSDQPQH

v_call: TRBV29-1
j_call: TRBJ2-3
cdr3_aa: SVEDHRSDTQY

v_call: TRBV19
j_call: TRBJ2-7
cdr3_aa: ASNPTGQRLGEQY

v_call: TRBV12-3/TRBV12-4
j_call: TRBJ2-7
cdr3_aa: ASSLFGQVEQY

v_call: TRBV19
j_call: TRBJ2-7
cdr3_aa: ASSGGTAYEQY

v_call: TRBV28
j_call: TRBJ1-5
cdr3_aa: ASSLWGRNNQPQH

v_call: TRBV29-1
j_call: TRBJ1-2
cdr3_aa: SVVLGQVFGYT

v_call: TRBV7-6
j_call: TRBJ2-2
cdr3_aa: ASSPPGDHGELF

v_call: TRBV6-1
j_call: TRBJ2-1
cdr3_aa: ASRGLAGSYNEQF

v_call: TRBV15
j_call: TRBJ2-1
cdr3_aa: ATSIGTGRHNEQF

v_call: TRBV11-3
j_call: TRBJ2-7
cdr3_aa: ASSLDFPGGSYEQY

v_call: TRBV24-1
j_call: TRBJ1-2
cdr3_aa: ATSEEGSNYGYT